The TCR beta chain described here comes from a study of cytomegalovirus exposure and HLA in healthy donors. The study's findings and limits: The analysis excluded some indistinguishable V segments, including TRBV6-2 and TRBV6-3. Reports indicate that TCR beta sequences accurately predicted the HLA-A and HLA-B alleles of most subjects. Trimming of TCR beta V- and J-genes showed a link, identified in a later analysis, to a missense DCLRE1C variant. Most TCR sequences showed up rarely, but some public TCRs showed up in many donors.

60 Vbeta and 13 Jbeta primers were used in PCR. Sequencing used immunoSEQ multiplex PCR; TCRdb keeps in-frame clones, though not all of them. The repertoire holds about 36,000 clones, over 60% seen once, with approximately 6.1% in the top ten. CDR3 length: 15 residues. Germline-derived CDR1 and CDR2 are SGHVS and FNYEAQ. V dropped 5 bases and J dropped 1 base, with 12 bases sitting between them. As regards this clone: The antigen is not known.

The sequence was obtained from a young man in good health and CMV-seronegative. Input material: PBMCs. The rearrangement joins TRBV7-6 to TRBJ1-5, with D possibly matching TRBD1 (6 bases). The chain's CDR3 is CASSPWGQSNQPQHF. The CDR3 DNA reads TGTGCCAGCAGCCCCTGGGGGCAAAGCAATCAGCCCCAGCATTTT.